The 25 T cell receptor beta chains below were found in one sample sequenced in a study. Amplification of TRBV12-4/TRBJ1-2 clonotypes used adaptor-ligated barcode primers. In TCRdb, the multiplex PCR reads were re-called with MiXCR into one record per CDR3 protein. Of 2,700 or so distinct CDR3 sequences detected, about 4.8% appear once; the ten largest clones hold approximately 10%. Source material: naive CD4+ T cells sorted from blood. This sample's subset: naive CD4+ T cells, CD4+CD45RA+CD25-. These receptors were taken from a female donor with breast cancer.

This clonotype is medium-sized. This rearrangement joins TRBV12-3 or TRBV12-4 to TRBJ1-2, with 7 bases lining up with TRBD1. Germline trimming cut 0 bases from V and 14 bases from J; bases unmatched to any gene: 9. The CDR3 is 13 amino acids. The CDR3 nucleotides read TGTGCCAGCAGTTTAGCCCACAGACAGGGAAGTACCTTC. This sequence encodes CASSLAHRQGSTF.

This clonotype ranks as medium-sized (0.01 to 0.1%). The CDR3 is CASSLDPYADYGYTF. CDR3 sequence (DNA): TGTGCCAGCAGCCTCGACCCGTATGCGGACTATGGCTACACCTTC. V is TRBV12-3 or TRBV12-4 and J is TRBJ1-2; D unclear. The CDR3 is 15 residues long. Trimming removed 6 bases from V and 3 bases from J, with 17 bases in between.

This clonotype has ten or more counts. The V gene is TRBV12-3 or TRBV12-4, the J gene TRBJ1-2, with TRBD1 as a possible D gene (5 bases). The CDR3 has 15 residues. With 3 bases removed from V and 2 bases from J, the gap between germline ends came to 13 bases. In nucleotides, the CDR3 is TGTGCCAGCAGTTTTGCGTTGGCAGGGAACTATGGCTACACCTTC. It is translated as CASSFALAGNYGYTF.

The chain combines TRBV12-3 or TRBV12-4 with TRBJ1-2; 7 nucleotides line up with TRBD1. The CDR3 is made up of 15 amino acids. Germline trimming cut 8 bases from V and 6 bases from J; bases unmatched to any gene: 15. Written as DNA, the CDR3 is TGTGCCAGCTCTACATCAGACCTCACAGGGGATGGCTACACCTTC. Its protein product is CASSTSDLTGDGYTF.

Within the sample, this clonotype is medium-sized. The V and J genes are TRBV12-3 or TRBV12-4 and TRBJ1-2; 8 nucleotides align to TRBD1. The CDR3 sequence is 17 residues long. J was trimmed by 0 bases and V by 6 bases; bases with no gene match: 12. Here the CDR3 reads CASSRPGQGQANYGYTF. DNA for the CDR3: TGTGCCAGCAGCCGGCCTGGACAGGGCCAAGCTAACTATGGCTACACCTTC.

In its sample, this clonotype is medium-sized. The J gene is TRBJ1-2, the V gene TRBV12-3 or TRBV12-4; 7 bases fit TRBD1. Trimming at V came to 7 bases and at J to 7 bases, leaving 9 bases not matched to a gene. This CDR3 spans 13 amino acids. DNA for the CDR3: TGTGCCAGCACCGCGACAGGGATAGGTGGCTACACCTTC. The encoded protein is CASTATGIGGYTF.

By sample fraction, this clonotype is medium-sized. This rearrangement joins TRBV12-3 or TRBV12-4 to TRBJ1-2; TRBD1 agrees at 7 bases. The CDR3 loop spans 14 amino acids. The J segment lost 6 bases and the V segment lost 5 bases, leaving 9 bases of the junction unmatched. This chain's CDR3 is CASSRQGSANGYTF. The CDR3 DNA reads TGTGCCAGCAGTCGACAGGGATCGGCTAATGGCTACACCTTC.

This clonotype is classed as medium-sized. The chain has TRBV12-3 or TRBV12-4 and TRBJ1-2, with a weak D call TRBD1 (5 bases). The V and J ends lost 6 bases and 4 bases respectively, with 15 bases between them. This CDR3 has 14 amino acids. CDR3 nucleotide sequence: TGTGCCAGCAGCCAGGGACGGAGGACCTATGGCTACACCTTC. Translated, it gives CASSQGRRTYGYTF.

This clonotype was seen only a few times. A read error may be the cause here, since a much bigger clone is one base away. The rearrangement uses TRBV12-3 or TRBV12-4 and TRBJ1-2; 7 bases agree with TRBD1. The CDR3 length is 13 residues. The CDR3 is CASMTGFDYDYTF. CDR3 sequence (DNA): TGTGCCAGCATGACAGGGTTCGACTATGACTACACCTTC.

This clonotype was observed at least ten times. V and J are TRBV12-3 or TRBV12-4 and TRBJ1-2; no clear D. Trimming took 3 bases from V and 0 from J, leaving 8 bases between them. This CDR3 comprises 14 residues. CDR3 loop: CASSFAGTNYGYTF. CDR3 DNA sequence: TGTGCCAGCAGTTTCGCGGGGACTAACTATGGCTACACCTTC.

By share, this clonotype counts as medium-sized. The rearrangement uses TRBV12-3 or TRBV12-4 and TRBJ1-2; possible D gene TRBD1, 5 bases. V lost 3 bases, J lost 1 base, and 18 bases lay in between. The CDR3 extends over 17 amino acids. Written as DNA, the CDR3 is TGTGCCAGCAGTTTCAGGGCTCACGGGGTGGTTAACTATGGCTACACCTTC. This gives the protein CASSFRAHGVVNYGYTF.

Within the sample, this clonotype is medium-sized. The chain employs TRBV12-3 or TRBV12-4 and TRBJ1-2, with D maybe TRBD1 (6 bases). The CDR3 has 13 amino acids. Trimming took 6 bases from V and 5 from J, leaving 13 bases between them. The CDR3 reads CASSPGQNYGYTF. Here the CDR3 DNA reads TGTGCCAGCAGCCCTGGACAGAATTATGGCTACACCTTC.

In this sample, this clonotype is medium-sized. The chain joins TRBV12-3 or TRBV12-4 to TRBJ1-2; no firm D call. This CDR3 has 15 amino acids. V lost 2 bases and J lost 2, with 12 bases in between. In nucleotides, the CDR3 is TGTGCCAGCAGTTTAACTCGGGAACTAAACTATGGCTACACCTTC. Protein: CASSLTRELNYGYTF.

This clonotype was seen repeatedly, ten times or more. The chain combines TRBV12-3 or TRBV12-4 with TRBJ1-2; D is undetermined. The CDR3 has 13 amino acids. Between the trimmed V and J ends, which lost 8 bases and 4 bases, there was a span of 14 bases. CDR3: CASGIQVSYGYTF. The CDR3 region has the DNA TGTGCCAGCGGAATACAAGTGTCCTATGGCTACACCTTC.

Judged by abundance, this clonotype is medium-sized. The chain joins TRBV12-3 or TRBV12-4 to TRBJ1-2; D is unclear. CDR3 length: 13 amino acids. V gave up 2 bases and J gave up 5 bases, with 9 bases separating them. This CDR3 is CASSLFQFYGYTF. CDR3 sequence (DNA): TGTGCCAGCAGTTTATTCCAGTTTTATGGCTACACCTTC.

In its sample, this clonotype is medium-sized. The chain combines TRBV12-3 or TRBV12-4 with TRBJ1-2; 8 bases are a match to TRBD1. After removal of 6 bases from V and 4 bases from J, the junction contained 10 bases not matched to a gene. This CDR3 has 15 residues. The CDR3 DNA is TGTGCCAGCAGCCTTCGACAGGGGAGCGCCTATGGCTACACCTTC. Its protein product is CASSLRQGSAYGYTF.

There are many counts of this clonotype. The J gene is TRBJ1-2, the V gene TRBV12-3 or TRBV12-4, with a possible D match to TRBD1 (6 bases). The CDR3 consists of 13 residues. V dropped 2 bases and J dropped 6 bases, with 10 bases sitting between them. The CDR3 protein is CASSLTGTDGYTF. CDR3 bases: TGTGCCAGCAGTTTAACAGGGACTGATGGCTACACCTTC.

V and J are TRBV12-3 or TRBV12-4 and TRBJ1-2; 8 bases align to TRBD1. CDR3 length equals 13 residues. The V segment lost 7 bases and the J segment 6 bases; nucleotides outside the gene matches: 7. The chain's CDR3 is CASTKDRANGYTF. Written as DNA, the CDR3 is TGTGCCAGCACCAAGGACAGGGCGAATGGCTACACCTTC.

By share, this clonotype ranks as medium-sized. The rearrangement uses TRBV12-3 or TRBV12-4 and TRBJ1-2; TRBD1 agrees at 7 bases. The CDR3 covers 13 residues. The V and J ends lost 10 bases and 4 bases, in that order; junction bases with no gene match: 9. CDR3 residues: CATSTGSGYGYTF. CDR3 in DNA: TGTGCCACTTCGACAGGGTCGGGCTATGGCTACACCTTC.

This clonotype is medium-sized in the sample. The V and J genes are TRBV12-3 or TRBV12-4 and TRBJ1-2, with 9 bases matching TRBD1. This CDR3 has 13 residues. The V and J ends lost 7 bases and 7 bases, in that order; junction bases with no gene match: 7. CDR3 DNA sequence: TGTGCCAGCACTCGGGACAGGGTGAGTGGCTACACCTTC. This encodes CASTRDRVSGYTF.

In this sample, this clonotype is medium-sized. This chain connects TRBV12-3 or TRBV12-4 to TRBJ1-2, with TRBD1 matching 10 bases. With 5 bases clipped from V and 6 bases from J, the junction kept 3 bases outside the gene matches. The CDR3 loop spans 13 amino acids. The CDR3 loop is CASSLGQGNGYTF. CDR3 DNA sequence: TGTGCCAGCAGTCTGGGACAGGGGAATGGCTACACCTTC.

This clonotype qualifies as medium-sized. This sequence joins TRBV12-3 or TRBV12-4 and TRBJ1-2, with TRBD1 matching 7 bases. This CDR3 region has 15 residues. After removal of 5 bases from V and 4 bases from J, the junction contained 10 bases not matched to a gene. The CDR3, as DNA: TGTGCCAGCAGTGCACGAAACAGGGGCAGCTATGGCTACACCTTC. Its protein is CASSARNRGSYGYTF.

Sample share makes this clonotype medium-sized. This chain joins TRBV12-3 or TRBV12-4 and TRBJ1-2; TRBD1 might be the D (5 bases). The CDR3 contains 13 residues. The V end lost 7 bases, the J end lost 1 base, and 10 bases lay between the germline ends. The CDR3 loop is CASKETVNYGYTF. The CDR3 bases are TGTGCCAGCAAAGAGACAGTTAACTATGGCTACACCTTC.

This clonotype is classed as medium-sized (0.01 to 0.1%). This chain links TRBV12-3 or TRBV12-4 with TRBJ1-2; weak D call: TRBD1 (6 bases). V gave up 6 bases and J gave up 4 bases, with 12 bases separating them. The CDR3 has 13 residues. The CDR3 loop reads CASSPGQSYGYTF. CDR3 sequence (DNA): TGTGCCAGCAGCCCCGGACAGTCCTATGGCTACACCTTC.

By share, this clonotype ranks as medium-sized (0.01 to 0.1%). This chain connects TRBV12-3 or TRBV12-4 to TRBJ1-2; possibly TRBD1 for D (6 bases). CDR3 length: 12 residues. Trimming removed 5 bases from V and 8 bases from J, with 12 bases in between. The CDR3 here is CASSPGQSGYTF. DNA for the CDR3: TGTGCCAGCAGTCCCGGACAGTCAGGCTACACCTTC.